This T cell receptor (beta chain) was recorded in a study of OX40 agonist ivuxolimab in advanced cancers. At cycle 4 day 1, cycle 7 day 1, and baseline, blood was sampled. Trimming cost V 0 bases and J 9 bases, with 12 bases left between them. This CDR3 contains 15 residues. The germline gives CDR1 KGHSH, CDR2 LQKENI. The table came from immunoSEQ multiplex PCR; TCRdb's copy has only in-frame clones and leaves some out. The sample consists of approximately 70,000 clones, 65% to 90% of them appearing once. This sample comprised CD4+ or CD8+ T cells sorted from blood, obtained in a trial of the OX40 agonist ivuxolimab. The chain couples TRBV18 to TRBJ1-6; no reliable D call. This receptor was identified in an adult with an advanced solid tumor such as melanoma, head and neck, liver or kidney cancer. The CDR3 sequence: CASSPPVRAGSPLHF. The CDR3 bases are TGTGCCAGCTCACCACCGGTCCGGGCTGGTTCACCCCTCCACTTT.